The present TCR beta chain was sequenced within a study of shared clonotypes between healthy human individuals. Study as a whole: Donors were two women and a few men aged 18 to 49.

Remarks on this clone: Antigen unknown.

Sequenced by immunoSEQ multiplex PCR; TCRdb stores in-frame clones only, minus some. The sample shows under 850,000 clones, 85% to 95% of them seen only once. Naive CD8 cells lacked CD45RO and underwent positive selection for CCR7, leaving out terminally differentiated effector memory CD45RA+ cells. Study results and limitations: The diversity represented, both genetic and in exposure history, was limited by few donors. It was observed that roughly 5.5% of naive CD4 clonotypes were shared across several donors.

The CDR3 extends over 13 amino acids. In germline, CDR1 is SGHVS, CDR2 FNYEAQ. V lost 3 bases and J lost 2, with 8 bases in between. Sequencing was carried out using naive CD8+ T cells sorted from blood. This chain connects TRBV7-6 to TRBJ2-7, with D uncertain. This TCR derives from a man aged 25-45 years in good health. The CDR3 coding sequence is TGTGCCAGCAGCTTGACCGAAACCTACGAGCAGTACTTC. Residues: CASSLTETYEQYF.